This TCR beta chain was identified in a study of tumor-infiltrating lymphocytes in primary liver carcinoma. Regarding the study as a whole: Tumor top-250-clone fractions significantly exceeded those of blood (p = 0.039). Roughly 7.5-24% of top clones, and no more, occurred in all five tumor regions.

Unmatched junction bases numbered 8, after V lost 5 bases and J lost 5 bases. Looked up from germline, CDR1 is KGHDR and CDR2 is SFDVKD. The CDR3 spans 16 residues. To note about this clonotype: Its cognate antigen is unknown. A clone one base away is much larger, so this may be a read error.

With a constant-region primer, TCR beta cDNA was made from approximately 500 ng of total RNA. What produced the TCR beta libraries was three nested multiplex PCR rounds using slightly modified ARM-PCR. Investigators reported that the first two PCR rounds, at 9 to 11 cycles each, used TRBV1-TRBV30 forward primers with a C-beta reverse primer. One entry per CDR3 protein results from TCRdb running MiXCR on the multiplex PCR reads. The repertoire includes 100,000 or so distinct CDR3 sequences, roughly 69% of them detected once, and 7.5% to 10% sits in the top ten. It was from around 20-30 mg of unsorted bulk tissue that RNA and DNA were co-extracted. The patients lived with chronic HBV infection and had not yet received any treatment. Every tumor was sampled at five separate regions.

The TCR originated in a woman aged 60-75 years with primary liver carcinoma and hepatitis B virus infection. The sequenced sample was liver tumor tissue from sampling region 5. The subset is: tumor region T5, tumor centre. This chain joins TRBV24-1 and TRBJ2-2; 9 bases are shared with TRBD1. CDR3 bases: TGTGCCACCAGTGGTAGGGGACAGGGAAGAACCGGGGAGCTGTTTTTT. Its translation: CATSGRGQGRTGELFF.